Each of the 26 T cell receptor beta chains below was sequenced from the same sample in a study of OX40 agonist ivuxolimab in advanced cancers. Sequencing used immunoSEQ multiplex PCR; TCRdb keeps in-frame clones, though not all of them. The repertoire consists of tens of thousands of clones, with roughly nine tenths occurring once and the leading ten covering 10% to 15%. The starting material was CD4+ or CD8+ T cells sorted from blood, obtained in a trial of the OX40 agonist ivuxolimab. The receptors come from an adult with an advanced solid tumor such as melanoma, head and neck, liver or kidney cancer.

This sequence joins TRBV5-6 and TRBJ2-5; 8 bases agree with TRBD1. With V trimmed by 5 bases and J by 11 bases, 17 bases remained unmatched. Germline V gives CDR1 SGHDT, CDR2 YYEEEE. The CDR3 runs 15 residues. CDR3 coding DNA: TGTGCCAGCAGTCCTGGACAGGGTAACTTATGGGAGCAGTACTTC. Translated, it gives CASSPGQGNLWEQYF.

The rearrangement uses TRBV5-1 and TRBJ2-5; D is perhaps TRBD2 (6 bases). V was pared by 4 bases and J by 3 bases, with 16 bases between. Germline loops: CDR1 SGHRS, CDR2 YFSETQ. The CDR3 covers 15 residues. CDR3 amino acids: CASSPQPGGEETQYF. The CDR3 nucleotides are TGCGCCAGCAGCCCCCAACCCGGGGGTGAAGAGACCCAGTACTTC.

V and J are TRBV9 and TRBJ2-2; 8 nucleotides align to TRBD2. V shed 6 bases, J shed 0 bases, and the junction held 13 bases outside the gene matches. Germline values: CDR1 SGDLS, CDR2 YYNGEE. CDR3 length: 18 residues. CDR3: CASTIRGGGPSNTGELFF. Here the CDR3 DNA reads TGTGCCAGCACAATAAGAGGCGGGGGGCCCTCGAACACCGGGGAGCTGTTTTTT.

The V call is TRBV21-1, the J call TRBJ1-2; the listed D gene, TRBD1, was not tested against the DNA. TRBV21-1 is labeled a pseudogene. The CDR3 is made up of 16 amino acids. The CDR3 spells CASSKGFGTELHGYTF. The CDR3 DNA sequence: TGTGCCAGCAGCAAAGGGTTCGGGACAGAATTGCATGGCTACACCTTC.

The CDR3 DNA follows: TGTGCCAGCAGTCCAGGGGCCTCTAACTATGGCTACACCTTC. The encoded protein is CASSPGASNYGYTF. The rearrangement uses TRBV28 and TRBJ1-2, with a possible D match to TRBD1 (6 bases). Germline V gene data show CDR1 as MDHEN and CDR2 as SYDVKM. This CDR3 spans 14 amino acids. V shed 5 bases and J shed 0 bases, with 10 bases lying between them.

This chain uses TRBV5-1 with TRBJ2-1; 10 bases fit TRBD2. After removal of 1 base from V and 5 bases from J, the junction contained 3 bases not matched to a gene. This CDR3 has 15 amino acids. In germline, CDR1 is SGHRS, CDR2 YFSETQ. The CDR3 bases are TGCGCCAGCAGCTTGTTTGGGACTAGCGACAATGAGCAGTTCTTC. Its protein product is CASSLFGTSDNEQFF.

V usage is TRBV7-9 and J usage is TRBJ1-4; D might be TRBD1 (5 bases). The V and J ends lost 5 bases and 7 bases respectively, with 11 bases between them. From germline, CDR1 is SEHNR and CDR2 FQNEAQ (reference sequence). The CDR3 sequence is 13 residues long. CDR3 coding DNA: TGTGCCAGCAGCCGCGGGACGACTGAAAAACTGTTTTTT. Translation: CASSRGTTEKLFF.

This sequence joins TRBV9 and TRBJ2-7, with 8 bases aligning to TRBD2. There are 14 residues in the CDR3. Unmatched junction bases numbered 1, after V lost 2 bases and J lost 0 bases. Per the germline V gene, CDR1 is SGDLS and CDR2 is YYNGEE. The CDR3 DNA follows: TGTGCCAGCAGCGTCGGGGGGGACTCCTACGAGCAGTACTTC. Translating it yields CASSVGGDSYEQYF.

The chain couples TRBV28 to TRBJ1-2, with a weak D call TRBD1 (5 bases). This CDR3 spans 14 amino acids. Germline V gene data show CDR1 as MDHEN and CDR2 as SYDVKM. V was clipped by 7 bases and J by 4 bases, with 16 bases between them. The chain's CDR3 is CASNGPRVFYGYTF. The CDR3 DNA is TGTGCCAGCAACGGACCCAGGGTTTTCTATGGCTACACCTTC.

The chain has TRBV5-1 and TRBJ2-5, with 7 bases that match TRBD1. The CDR3 consists of 15 residues. Germline V gene lookup returns CDR1 SGHRS and CDR2 YFSETQ. Unmatched junction bases numbered 8, after V lost 2 bases and J lost 4 bases. CDR3 sequence (DNA): TGCGCCAGCAGCTTCAGGACAGGTCAGGGAGAGACCCAGTACTTC. Translated: CASSFRTGQGETQYF.

The chain is built from TRBV7-9 and TRBJ2-5; TRBD1 matches at 9 bases. J lost 4 bases, V lost 4 bases, and 7 bases had no gene match. This CDR3 region has 15 residues. Germline V gene data show CDR1 as SEHNR and CDR2 as FQNEAQ (reference sequence). As DNA, the CDR3 is TGTGCCAGCAGCTCGGGACAGGGAGGTGGAGAGACCCAGTACTTC. This codes for CASSSGQGGGETQYF.

The chain carries TRBV5-1 and TRBJ2-5; D may be TRBD2 (7 bases). Germline CDR1 and CDR2: SGHRS and YFSETQ. The CDR3 sequence is 14 residues long. V lost 4 bases, J lost 11 bases, and 21 bases lay in between. The CDR3 sequence is CASSPPRGATEQYF. The CDR3 coding sequence is TGCGCCAGCAGCCCCCCCCGGGGGGCGACAGAGCAGTACTTC.

With regard to this clone: One junction end disagrees with the germline gene, perhaps due to a read error. This chain joins TRBV5-3 and TRBJ1-2, with D unclear. TRBV5-3 is treated as an ORF (open reading frame) with a function not yet certain. The CDR3 totals 12 residues. CDR3 nucleotide sequence: TGTGCCAGAAAAGGCCACACGGGCGGCCCCGGCTTC. This encodes CARKGHTGGPGF.

This clone has more than one count but fewer than ten. This rearrangement joins TRBV5-1 to TRBJ1-5; 7 nucleotides line up with TRBD1. The CDR3 consists of 14 residues. V was pared by 0 bases and J by 5 bases, with 2 bases of the junction left unmatched. Germline values: CDR1 SGHRS, CDR2 YFSETQ. CDR3 sequence reads: CASSLGGGDQPQHF. CDR3 in DNA: TGCGCCAGCAGCTTGGGAGGGGGCGATCAGCCCCAGCATTTT.

This sequence joins TRBV29-1 and TRBJ2-5; 7 bases fit TRBD1. The V and J ends lost 7 bases and 2 bases, in that order; junction bases with no gene match: 4. This CDR3 is built from 12 residues. Germline CDR1 SQVTM, CDR2 ANQGSEA. The CDR3 nucleotides read TGCAGCGCTGGGACAGATCAAGAGACCCAGTACTTC. It encodes CSAGTDQETQYF.

The chain is built from TRBV5-1 and TRBJ2-5, with a possible D match to TRBD1 (6 bases). TRBJ2-7 matches the DNA end more closely, so the J call is doubtful. The V gene's germline CDR1 is SGHRS and CDR2 YFSETQ. CDR3 length: 14 residues. The CDR3 bases are TGCGCCAGCAGCGCTTCCGTCGGGGACAACGAGCAGTACTTC. Translating gives CASSASVGDNEQYF.

The rearrangement joins TRBV5-6 to TRBJ2-3; 8 nucleotides agree with TRBD2. Germline CDR1 is SGHDT and CDR2 is YYEEEE. After removal of 6 bases from V and 5 bases from J, the junction contained 8 bases not matched to a gene. This CDR3 region has 14 residues. The CDR3 nucleotides read TGTGCCAGCACCCTTGGGCTAGCGGGAGATACGCAGTATTTT. This sequence encodes CASTLGLAGDTQYF. Complete variable domain (other parts from reference TRBV5-6 and TRBJ2-3): DAGVTQSPTHLIKTRGQQVTLRCSPKSGHDTVSWYQQALGQGPQFIFQYYEEEERQRGNFPDRFSGHQFPNYSSELNVNALLLGDSALYLCASTLGLAGDTQYFGPGTRLTVL.

The gene calls are TRBV2 and TRBJ1-6; the match to TRBD1 covers 8 bases. The CDR3 has 17 amino acids. Germline V gives CDR1 SNHLY, CDR2 FYNNEI. The V segment lost 7 bases and the J segment 8 bases; nucleotides outside the gene matches: 16. The CDR3: CASKRQGRLHGDSPLHF. The CDR3 nucleotides are TGTGCCAGCAAACGACAGGGGCGTCTCCACGGGGATTCACCCCTCCACTTT.

V usage is TRBV5-8 and J usage is TRBJ2-1, with D possibly being TRBD1 or TRBD2 (5 bases each). V lost 7 bases, J lost 5 bases, and 25 bases lay in between. CDR1 and CDR2 (germline): SGHTS, YDEGEE. This CDR3 contains 17 residues. The CDR3 protein is CASCSRRSGGRNNEQFF. DNA for the CDR3: TGTGCCAGCTGCTCGAGGAGGAGTGGGGGTAGGAACAATGAGCAGTTCTTC.

The chain links TRBV5-8 to TRBJ1-5, with D uncertain. The CDR3 extends over 13 amino acids. The ends were cut back, 2 bases at V and 5 bases at J, with 8 bases in the middle. Germline V gene sequence: CDR1 SGHTS, CDR2 YDEGEE. CDR3 sequence (DNA): TGTGCCAGCAGCTTTAACGGGGATCAGCCCCAGCATTTT. Translating gives CASSFNGDQPQHF.

The chain uses TRBV5-1 and TRBJ2-3, with TRBD2 matching 9 bases. Losses at the gene ends were 0 bases for V and 2 bases for J; bases not matched to a gene: 1. This CDR3 is built from 15 residues. Germline loops: CDR1 SGHRS, CDR2 YFSETQ. The CDR3 DNA follows: TGCGCCAGCAGCTTGGAGCGGGGGGACACAGATACGCAGTATTTT. It is translated as CASSLERGDTDTQYF.

V usage is TRBV6-5 and J usage is TRBJ1-2, with D tentatively TRBD1 (6 bases). The CDR3 runs to 13 residues. Germline CDR1 is MNHEY and CDR2 is SVGAGI. Trimming took off 4 bases at V and 6 bases at J, with 12 bases between the two ends. CDR3 loop: CASSFFGGDGYTF. The DNA for the CDR3 is TGTGCCAGCAGTTTCTTCGGGGGCGATGGCTACACCTTC.

This chain joins TRBV9 and TRBJ2-2; D is unclear. The germline V gene has CDR1 SGDLS and CDR2 YYNGEE. The CDR3 is made up of 16 amino acids. V was pared by 4 bases and J by 0 bases, with 13 bases between. CDR3 loop: CASSLPRLANTGELFF. CDR3 nucleotides: TGTGCCAGCAGCCTCCCGAGGCTAGCGAACACCGGGGAGCTGTTTTTT.

This clone has a single count. The rearrangement joins TRBV6-5 to TRBJ2-2; D is ambiguous. V shed 2 bases and J shed 6 bases, with 10 bases lying between them. CDR3 size: 14 residues. The germline gives CDR1 MNHEY, CDR2 SVGAGI. DNA of the CDR3: TGTGCCAGCAGTTACGCAGTCGGAGCCGGGGAGCTGTTTTTT. This sequence encodes CASSYAVGAGELFF.

This chain uses TRBV6-5 with TRBJ2-1, with TRBD2 identical over 9 bases. Germline V gene sequence: CDR1 MNHEY, CDR2 SVGAGI. The V gene end was trimmed by 6 bases and the J gene end by 9 bases; junction bases not matched to a gene: 9. The CDR3 covers 14 residues. The CDR3 protein is CASRPSGGPGEQFF. The CDR3 nucleotides are TGTGCCAGCAGGCCAAGCGGGGGGCCGGGTGAGCAGTTCTTC.

The CDR3 loop reads CASSVGAEETQYF. In DNA form, the CDR3 reads TGCGCCAGCAGCGTGGGAGCCGAAGAGACCCAGTACTTC. V and J are TRBV5-1 and TRBJ2-5, with a tentative D call TRBD2 (5 bases). Trimming stripped 4 bases from V and 3 bases from J, with 10 bases between. The CDR3 contains 13 residues. Germline assignment: CDR1 SGHRS and CDR2 YFSETQ. The full variable domain, completed using reference TRBV5-1 and TRBJ2-5, is KAGVTQTPRYLIKTRGQQVTLSCSPISGHRSVSWYQQTPGQGLQFLFEYFSETQRNKGNFPGRFSGRQFSNSRSEMNVSTLELGDSALYLCASSVGAEETQYFGPGTRLLVL.